Listed here are 18 T cell receptor beta chains from one sample, sequenced in a study of T cell changes during pregnancy in multiple sclerosis. The protocol was immunoSEQ multiplex PCR, while the TCRdb copy is restricted to in-frame clones and leaves out a portion. The table includes around 80,000 clones, under 95% detected once. Sequencing was performed on peripheral blood, taken before pregnancy. Receptors were obtained from a female donor with multiple sclerosis, enrolled in a pregnancy study.

The chain combines TRBV18 with TRBJ2-7; TRBD2 matches 14 bases. Per germline, CDR1 KGHSH and CDR2 LQKENI. This CDR3 contains 14 residues. The V segment lost 4 bases and the J segment 12 bases; nucleotides outside the gene matches: 8. This chain's CDR3 is CASSQGLAGEALYF. The CDR3 DNA reads TGTGCCAGCTCACAGGGACTAGCGGGAGAGGCCCTGTACTTC.

V usage is TRBV19 and J usage is TRBJ2-7, with TRBD1 as a possible D gene (6 bases). V was cut by 5 bases and J by 5 bases, with 13 bases left in between. Germline lookup yields CDR1 LNHDA and CDR2 SQIVND (reference sequence). This CDR3 is built from 13 residues. CDR3 nucleotide sequence: TGTGCCAGTAGTGTAAACAGGGATGACGAGCAGTACTTC. Its protein product is CASSVNRDDEQYF.

This chain connects TRBV9 to TRBJ2-6, with TRBD1 identical over 8 bases. CDR3 length: 16 residues. The V gene's germline CDR1 is SGDLS and CDR2 YYNGEE. V shed 4 bases and J 3 bases; nucleotides not matched to a gene: 6. DNA of the CDR3: TGTGCCAGCAGCTCCACGACAGGGGTTGGGGCCAACGTCCTGACTTTC. Translating it yields CASSSTTGVGANVLTF.

V gene TRBV5-1 combines with J gene TRBJ2-2, with 10 bases lining up with TRBD2. Germline CDR1 reads SGHRS; CDR2 reads YFSETQ. The CDR3 runs to 13 residues. The junction had 1 base not matched to a gene; V was cut back by 6 bases and J by 5 bases. DNA for the CDR3: TGCGCCAGCACACTAGCGGGAACCGGGGAGCTGTTTTTT. Protein product: CASTLAGTGELFF. Combining the CDR3 with reference TRBV5-1 and TRBJ2-2 gives the whole variable domain KAGVTQTPRYLIKTRGQQVTLSCSPISGHRSVSWYQQTPGQGLQFLFEYFSETQRNKGNFPGRFSGRQFSNSRSEMNVSTLELGDSALYLCASTLAGTGELFFGEGSRLTVL.

The chain carries TRBV28 and TRBJ1-2, with 7 bases aligning to TRBD1. Germline CDR1 reads MDHEN; CDR2 reads SYDVKM. V dropped 7 bases and J dropped 6; count of bases not matched to a gene: 8. This CDR3 comprises 13 residues. CDR3 sequence (DNA): TGTGCCAGCACCCTCTCAGGGGGGAATGGCTACACCTTC. Protein product: CASTLSGGNGYTF.

This rearrangement joins TRBV19 to TRBJ1-1; 7 nucleotides line up with TRBD1. The germline V gene encodes CDR1 LNHDA and CDR2 SQIVND (reference sequence). The CDR3 has 18 residues. Unmatched junction bases numbered 15, after V lost 4 bases and J lost 1 base. The CDR3 DNA follows: TGTGCCAGTAGTACCCTACCCTGGCCGGGACAGACGAACACTGAAGCTTTCTTT. This codes for CASSTLPWPGQTNTEAFF.

As DNA, the CDR3 is TGTGCCAGCAGCCCAGACCCGGGACAGAAAATCACTGAAGCTTTCTTT. Its translation: CASSPDPGQKITEAFF. The chain joins TRBV13 to TRBJ1-1, with TRBD1 matching 7 bases. The junction had 13 bases not matched to a gene; V was cut back by 5 bases and J by 4 bases. The germline CDR1 and CDR2 sequences are PRHDT and FYEKMQ (reference sequence). The CDR3 runs to 16 residues. Together with reference TRBV13 and TRBJ1-1, the CDR3 gives the full variable domain: AAGVIQSPRHLIKEKRETATLKCYPIPRHDTVYWYQQGPGQDPQFLISFYEKMQSDKGSIPDRFSAQQFSDYHSELNMSSLELGDSALYFCASSPDPGQKITEAFFGQGTRLTVV.

CDR3 in DNA: TGCGCCAGCAGCCAAGACCGAGCAGGGGTCGGGACGAACACTGAAGCTTTCTTT. This sequence encodes CASSQDRAGVGTNTEAFF. The V call is TRBV4-1, the J call TRBJ1-1; the D gene is possibly TRBD1 (6 bases). The germline CDR1 and CDR2 sequences are MGHRA and YSYEKL. The CDR3 is 18 residues long. Trimming removed 0 bases at V and 1 base at J, with 18 bases between.

In this sample, this clone turned up once. The chain recombines TRBV19 with TRBJ2-3; 7 nucleotides align to TRBD2. Germline lookup yields CDR1 LNHDA and CDR2 SQIVND (reference sequence). The junction had 17 bases not matched to a gene; V was cut back by 6 bases and J by 2 bases. The CDR3 extends over 18 amino acids. The CDR3 region is CASRFGGTAGVPTDTQYF. The CDR3, as DNA: TGTGCCAGTAGGTTCGGGGGAACTGCGGGAGTCCCCACAGATACGCAGTATTTT.

There are a few counts of this clone. The rearrangement links TRBV28 to TRBJ1-1; a possible D gene is TRBD1 (6 bases). CDR3 length equals 14 residues. Deletions cut 8 bases from V and 1 base from J, with 14 bases between. Germline V gene sequence: CDR1 MDHEN, CDR2 SYDVKM. The CDR3 sequence is CASGPHRENTEAFF. DNA for the CDR3: TGTGCCAGCGGCCCCCACAGGGAGAACACTGAAGCTTTCTTT.

This chain uses TRBV11-2 with TRBJ2-1, with TRBD1 identical over 11 bases. CDR1 is SGHAT, CDR2 FQNNGV, per germline. The V and J ends lost 5 bases and 7 bases, in that order; junction bases with no gene match: 7. The length of the CDR3 is 15 residues. CDR3 residues: CASSQDGTGGNEQFF. CDR3 DNA: TGTGCCAGCAGCCAGGATGGGACAGGGGGTAATGAGCAGTTCTTC.

The chain employs TRBV19 and TRBJ1-6; TRBD1 is a possible D gene (6 bases). The ends were cut back, 6 bases at V and 1 base at J, with 16 bases in the middle. This CDR3 is built from 17 residues. Germline V lookup: CDR1 LNHDA, CDR2 SQIVND (reference sequence). This CDR3 is CASRETWQGSYNSPLHF. The CDR3 nucleotides read TGTGCCAGTAGAGAAACTTGGCAGGGGTCCTATAATTCACCCCTCCACTTT.

The J gene is TRBJ2-7, the V gene TRBV29-1, with TRBD2 matching 10 bases. This CDR3 is 15 amino acids long. CDR1 SQVTM and CDR2 ANQGSEA come from the germline V gene. J gave up 7 bases and V 1 base, and 10 bases lay outside the gene matches. In nucleotides, the CDR3 is TGCAGCGTTGAAGCAGGGCTAGCGGGAGTCGGGGAGCAGTACTTC. Translating gives CSVEAGLAGVGEQYF.

J is TRBJ1-4 and V is TRBV15, with 7 bases that match TRBD1. Losses at the gene ends were 2 bases for V and 6 bases for J; bases not matched to a gene: 6. Germline CDR1 LNHNV, CDR2 YYDKDF (reference sequence). The CDR3 extends over 15 amino acids. DNA for the CDR3: TGTGCCACCAGCAGAAGGACAGGCGGGTATGAAAAACTGTTTTTT. This gives the protein CATSRRTGGYEKLFF.

The gene calls are TRBV27 and TRBJ1-5; 10 positions agree with TRBD1. CDR3 size: 18 residues. Trimming removed 0 bases from V and 5 bases from J; junction bases left unmatched: 10. The germline V gene has CDR1 MNHEY and CDR2 SMNVEV (reference sequence). CDR3: CASSLSSQDRGGYQPQHF. CDR3 DNA: TGTGCCAGCAGTTTATCGTCCCAGGACAGGGGGGGGTATCAGCCCCAGCATTTT.

The V call is TRBV2, the J call TRBJ2-1; 12 bases are shared with TRBD2. The germline gives CDR1 SNHLY, CDR2 FYNNEI. The length of the CDR3 is 14 residues. After removal of 9 bases from V and 8 bases from J, the junction contained 8 bases not matched to a gene. The CDR3 bases are TGTGCCAGGTCGACTAGCGGGAGCAATCATGAGCAGTTCTTC. Encoded protein: CARSTSGSNHEQFF.

V is TRBV6-1 and J is TRBJ2-1; 9 bases match TRBD2. J gave up 7 bases and V 7 bases, and 11 bases lay outside the gene matches. CDR1 is MNHNS and CDR2 is SASEGT in the germline V gene. The CDR3 is made up of 15 amino acids. CDR3 DNA sequence: TGTGCCAGCACCCGGGTAGCGGGAGCTTTTAATGAGCAGTTCTTC. It translates to CASTRVAGAFNEQFF.

This chain links TRBV7-8 with TRBJ2-7, with TRBD1 matching over 7 bases. Germline assignment: CDR1 SGHVS and CDR2 FQNEAQ. The junction had 10 bases not matched to a gene; V was cut back by 5 bases and J by 0 bases. This CDR3 has 16 residues. CDR3 bases: TGTGCCAGCAGCCCACAGACAGGGACGAGCTCCTACGAGCAGTACTTC. Encoded protein: CASSPQTGTSSYEQYF.